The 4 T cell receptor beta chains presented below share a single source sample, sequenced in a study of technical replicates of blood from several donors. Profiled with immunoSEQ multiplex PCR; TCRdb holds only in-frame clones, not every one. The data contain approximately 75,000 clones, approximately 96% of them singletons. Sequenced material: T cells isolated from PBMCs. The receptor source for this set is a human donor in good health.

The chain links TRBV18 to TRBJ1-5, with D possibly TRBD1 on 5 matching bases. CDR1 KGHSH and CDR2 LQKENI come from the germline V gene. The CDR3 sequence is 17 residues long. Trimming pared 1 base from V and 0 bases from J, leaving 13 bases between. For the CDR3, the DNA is TGTGCCAGCTCACCACAACCAGGGTCTCATAGCAATCAGCCCCAGCATTTT. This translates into CASSPQPGSHSNQPQHF.

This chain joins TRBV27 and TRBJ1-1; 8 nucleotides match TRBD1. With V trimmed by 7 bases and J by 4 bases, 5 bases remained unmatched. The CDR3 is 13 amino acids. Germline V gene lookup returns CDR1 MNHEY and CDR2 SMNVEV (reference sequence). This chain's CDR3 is CASTLTGGTEAFF. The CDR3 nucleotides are TGTGCCAGCACCTTAACAGGGGGCACTGAAGCTTTCTTT.

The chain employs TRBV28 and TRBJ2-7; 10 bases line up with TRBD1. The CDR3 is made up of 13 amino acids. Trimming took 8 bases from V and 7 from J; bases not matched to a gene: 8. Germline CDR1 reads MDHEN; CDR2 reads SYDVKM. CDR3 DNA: TGTGCCAGCGAGACAGGGGGCTACGGGGAGCAGTACTTC. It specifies CASETGGYGEQYF. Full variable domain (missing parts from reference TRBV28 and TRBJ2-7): DVKVTQSSRYLVKRTGEKVFLECVQDMDHENMFWYRQDPGLGLRLIYFSYDVKMKEKGDIPEGYSVSREKKERFSLILESASTNQTSMYLCASETGGYGEQYFGPGTRLTVT.

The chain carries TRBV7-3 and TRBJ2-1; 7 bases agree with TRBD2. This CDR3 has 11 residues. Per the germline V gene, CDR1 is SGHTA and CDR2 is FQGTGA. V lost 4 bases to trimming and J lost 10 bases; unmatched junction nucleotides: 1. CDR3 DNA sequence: TGTGCCAGCAGCTCCGGGGGGGAGCAGTTCTTC. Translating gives CASSSGGEQFF.